This TCR beta chain was identified during a study of T-cell reconstitution after alpha-beta-depleted transplantation in children. As it was prepared, the TCRbeta library received unique molecular identifiers. TCRdb itself ran the PCR reads through MiXCR, one entry per CDR3 protein. Altogether 300,000 to 400,000 distinct CDR3 sequences are present, 15% to 20% being singletons, with the ten largest covering just over 40%. Points on this clonotype: Its cognate antigen is unknown.

Broader study findings: Reportedly, roughly two months post-transplant, alpha-beta T cells arose from several hundred expanded graft clones.

This specimen was PBMCs, mostly from graft donor cells, taken 360 days after TCRalphabeta/CD19-depleted stem cell transplant. This sequence was found in a male patient aged 2-15 years who had a stem cell transplant for acute lymphoblastic leukemia, so the T cells may come from the graft donor.

Here the CDR3 reads CASSLASARSLGNEQYF. The CDR3 DNA reads TGTGCCAGCAGCCTCGCTAGCGCCCGCTCCCTCGGCAACGAGCAGTACTTC. This chain connects TRBV13 to TRBJ2-7, with a tentative D call TRBD2 (6 bases). The germline V gene has CDR1 PRHDT and CDR2 FYEKMQ (reference sequence). The V end lost 5 bases, the J end lost 5 bases, and 25 bases lay between the germline ends. The CDR3 has 17 residues.